This TCR beta chain was sequenced during a study of blood T cell repertoires in COVID-19 (dated by TCRdb to between 2020 and 2021). The study in broad terms: Collaborator samples came from the United States, Italy and Spain and covered acute and convalescent phases of COVID-19. The material from the prospective study consisted of cDNA or gDNA derived from T cells, B-cell-depleted T cells, or PBMCs. A de-identified subject ID, COVID-19 status, age in years and sex were almost always included in the sample metadata. Where available, HLA class I and class II types were taken from metadata supplied by the sample provider and were not determined by assay-based typing. The dataset comprised deeply sampled blood TCRbeta repertoires from subjects exposed to, actively infected with, or recovered from COVID-19. The repertoires were released in a freely available public database intended as a resource for research on the immune response to SARS-CoV-2. Samples came from the ongoing ImmuneRACE study (first 160 participants) plus 1,254 subjects from 6 global collaborators.

Points on this clone: Its target antigen remains unknown. Base qualities are missing; no much larger clone stands one base away.

Each collaborating institution followed its own protocols to collect whole blood in K2EDTA tubes. Collaborator samples were shipped for TCRbeta analysis as frozen whole blood, isolated PBMCs, or DNA extracted from either sample type. TCRbeta CDR3 regions were amplified from genomic DNA by means of the immunoSEQ Assay, a bias-controlled multiplex PCR. The paper's data handling went like this. The number of nucleated cells in each sample was estimated from the amplification of reference gene primers within the assay. Sequence reads were collapsed and filtered to measure the absolute abundance of every unique TCRbeta CDR3 rearrangement. For each sample, productive Simpson clonality was calculated as the square root of Simpson's diversity index across productive rearrangements. The table was pulled from immuneACCESS by TCRdb, which kept in-frame rearrangements only. Such tables lose some clones; where checked, under half of the loss comes from unresolved V genes, and the rest has no known cause. V, J and clone size are taken as reported in that table, and D and trimming were inferred from the DNA itself. The sample contains approximately 190,000 clones, 75% to 90% of them found a single time. About 6.3% of the sample is taken by the ten largest.

Taken from the germline V gene (reference sequence), the CDR1 and CDR2 loops are GTSNPN and SVGIG. After removal of 2 bases from V and 6 bases from J, the junction retains 5 bases not matched to a gene. The CDR3 has 13 amino acids, counting the end cysteine and phenylalanine. CDR3 DNA only is kept here, 39 bases in frame from base 1. Overall study results and their limits: Clinical and demographic metadata were provided uncurated, with the amount varying by source and participant.

The sample taken for sequencing was peripheral blood. The receptor was isolated from a man in his sixties with acute or convalescent COVID-19. The sequence is built from TRBV30 and TRBJ1-2; 8 central nucleotides agree with TRBD1. CDR3 sequence: CAWSRTGTNGYTF. The nucleotides read TGTGCCTGGAGTAGGACAGGGACGAATGGCTACACCTTC.